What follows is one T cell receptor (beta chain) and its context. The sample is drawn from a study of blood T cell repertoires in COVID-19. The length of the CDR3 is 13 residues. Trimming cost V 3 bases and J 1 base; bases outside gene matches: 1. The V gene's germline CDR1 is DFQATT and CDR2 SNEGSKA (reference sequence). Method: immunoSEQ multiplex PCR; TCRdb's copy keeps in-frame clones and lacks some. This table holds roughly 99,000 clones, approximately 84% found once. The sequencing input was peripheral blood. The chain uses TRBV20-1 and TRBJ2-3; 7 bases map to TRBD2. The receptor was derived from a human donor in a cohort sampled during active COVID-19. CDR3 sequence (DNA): TGCAGTGCTAGTACTAGCGGCACAGATACGCAGTATTTT. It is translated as CSASTSGTDTQYF.